These 10 T cell receptor beta chains were all obtained from the same sample, sequenced in a study of OX40 agonist ivuxolimab in advanced cancers. Sequenced by immunoSEQ multiplex PCR; TCRdb stores in-frame clones only, minus some. The sample yields roughly 35,000 clones, about 87% seen once. The material was CD4+ or CD8+ T cells sorted from blood, obtained in a trial of the OX40 agonist ivuxolimab. The source is an adult with an advanced solid tumor such as melanoma, head and neck, liver or kidney cancer.

This clone occurred once. The chain is built from TRBV9 and TRBJ2-2; unclear D gene. This CDR3 region has 16 residues. V was shortened by 1 base and J by 8 bases, with 18 bases between the two germline ends. Germline CDR1 SGDLS, CDR2 YYNGEE. The CDR3 DNA reads as TGTGCCAGCAGCGTAAGTACGACTGGCCCTAGAGGGGAGCTGTTTTTT. Translated, it gives CASSVSTTGPRGELFF.

The gene calls are TRBV2 and TRBJ2-3, with D possibly being TRBD2 (6 bases). Looked up from germline, CDR1 is SNHLY and CDR2 is FYNNEI. With 5 bases removed from V and 1 base from J, the gap between germline ends came to 10 bases. CDR3 length equals 14 residues. In nucleotides, the CDR3 is TGTGCCAGCAGTTATCAGCGGGGCACAGATACGCAGTATTTT. This gives the protein CASSYQRGTDTQYF.

The chain recombines TRBV19 with TRBJ1-2, with 9 bases matching TRBD1. Germline V lookup: CDR1 LNHDA, CDR2 SQIVND (reference sequence). This CDR3 is built from 15 residues. V dropped 5 bases and J dropped 7; count of bases not matched to a gene: 11. The CDR3 loop is CASSVTGTGFRGYTF. The CDR3 nucleotides are TGTGCCAGTAGTGTAACCGGGACAGGGTTTCGTGGCTACACCTTC.

A single count supports this clone. The chain joins TRBV5-1 to TRBJ2-7; D may be TRBD1 (6 bases). Germline-derived CDR1 and CDR2 are SGHRS and YFSETQ. Trimming pared 5 bases from V and 2 bases from J, leaving 14 bases between. CDR3 length: 14 amino acids. This CDR3 is CASRVSQGAYEQYF. As DNA, the CDR3 is TGCGCCAGCAGGGTCTCACAGGGAGCCTACGAGCAGTACTTC.

The gene calls are TRBV6-5 and TRBJ2-7, with D possibly TRBD1 on 6 matching bases. The CDR3 consists of 15 residues. Germline V gives CDR1 MNHEY, CDR2 SVGAGI. Trimming took 0 bases from V and 5 from J, leaving 14 bases between them. Here the CDR3 reads CASSYSSGGRNEQYF. The CDR3 region has the DNA TGTGCCAGCAGTTACTCGAGTGGGGGCAGGAACGAGCAGTACTTC.

The chain has TRBV10-3 and TRBJ2-3, with TRBD2 matching 13 bases. The CDR3 contains 19 residues. Germline lookup yields CDR1 ENHRY and CDR2 SYGVKD. The ends lost 6 bases at V and 3 bases at J; junction bases unmatched: 15. The CDR3 DNA reads as TGTGCCATCAGGAGACAAACTAGCGGGAGGGCCAGTGGTACAGATACGCAGTATTTT. Translated, it gives CAIRRQTSGRASGTDTQYF.

This chain connects TRBV28 to TRBJ2-5; 14 nucleotides line up with TRBD2. The J call is doubtful: the DNA matches TRBJ2-7 better. The CDR3 consists of 16 residues. CDR1 is MDHEN, CDR2 SYDVKM, per germline. CDR3 amino acids: CASSLKTSGGDYEQYF. DNA for the CDR3: TGTGCCAGCAGCTTAAAGACTAGCGGGGGGGACTACGAGCAGTACTTC.

J is TRBJ1-1 and V is TRBV7-8; 8 nucleotides agree with TRBD1. Germline CDR1 reads SGHVS; CDR2 reads FQNEAQ. V dropped 6 bases and J dropped 4; count of bases not matched to a gene: 4. The CDR3 runs to 13 residues. CDR3 sequence (DNA): TGTGCCAGCAGTCTCGACAGGGGCACTGAAGCTTTCTTT. It yields the protein CASSLDRGTEAFF.

The chain has TRBV4-1 and TRBJ2-5; 11 bases fit TRBD1. Germline values: CDR1 MGHRA, CDR2 YSYEKL. CDR3 size: 16 residues. V lost 1 base, J lost 5 bases, and 6 bases stayed unmatched. In nucleotides, the CDR3 is TGCGCCAGCAGCCAAGGGGACAGGGGGGGAAGGGAGACCCAGTACTTC. It translates to CASSQGDRGGRETQYF.

The chain carries TRBV18 and TRBJ2-3; 9 bases are shared with TRBD2. The CDR3 totals 17 residues. Unmatched junction bases numbered 9, after V lost 5 bases and J lost 0 bases. Per the germline V gene, CDR1 is KGHSH and CDR2 is LQKENI. CDR3 region: CASSRAPAGGSTDTQYF. As DNA, the CDR3 is TGTGCCAGCTCAAGGGCTCCGGCGGGAGGGAGCACAGATACGCAGTATTTT.